This TCR beta chain was sequenced in a study of T-cell memory formation after mild COVID-19. Overall study findings and caveats: The study found contracting CD4+ clones mainly in CM and EM and contracting CD8+ clones in EMRA. The second-wave clones peaking on day 37 were not confirmed as SARS-CoV-2-specific.

The CDR3 covers 14 residues. The germline V gene has CDR1 MNHEY and CDR2 SMNVEV (reference sequence). Trimming left V 8 bases short and J 4 bases short, with 14 bases between. TCRdb redid the calling of the 5' RACE reads with MiXCR, one entry per CDR3 protein. The sample lists under 400,000 distinct CDR3 sequences; around 27% were seen once. This clonotype appeared many times. Its antigen is not identified. Sample: PBMCs or a T cell subset sorted from them (not recorded which). The chain combines TRBV27 with TRBJ2-2; the D gene is possibly TRBD2 (5 bases). The clonotype comes from an adult woman who had mild COVID-19 (a few samples of this study predate the infection). Cell type and time point are not known. CDR3 DNA sequence: TGTGCCAGCCGGGGATGGGCGATCACCGGGGAGCTGTTTTTT. Encoded protein: CASRGWAITGELFF.